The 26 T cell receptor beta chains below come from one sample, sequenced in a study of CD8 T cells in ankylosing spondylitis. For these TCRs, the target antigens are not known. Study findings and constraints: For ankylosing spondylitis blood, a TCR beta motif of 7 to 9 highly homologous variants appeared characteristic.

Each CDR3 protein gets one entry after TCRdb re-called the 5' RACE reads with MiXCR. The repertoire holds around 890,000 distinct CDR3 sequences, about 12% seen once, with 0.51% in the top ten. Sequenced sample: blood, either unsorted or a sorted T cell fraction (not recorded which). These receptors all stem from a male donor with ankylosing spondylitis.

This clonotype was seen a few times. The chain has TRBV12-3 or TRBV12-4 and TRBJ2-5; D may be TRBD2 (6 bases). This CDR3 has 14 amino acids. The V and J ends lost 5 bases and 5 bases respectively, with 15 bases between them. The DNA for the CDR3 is TGTGCCAGCAGTCTCCTATCTAGCGCGGAGACCCAGTACTTC. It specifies CASSLLSSAETQYF.

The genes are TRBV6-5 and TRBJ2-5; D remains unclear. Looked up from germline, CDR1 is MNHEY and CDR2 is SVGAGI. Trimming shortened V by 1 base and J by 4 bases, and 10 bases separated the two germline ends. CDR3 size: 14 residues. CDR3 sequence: CASSYWGEGETQYF. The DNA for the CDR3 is TGTGCCAGCAGTTACTGGGGTGAAGGAGAGACCCAGTACTTC.

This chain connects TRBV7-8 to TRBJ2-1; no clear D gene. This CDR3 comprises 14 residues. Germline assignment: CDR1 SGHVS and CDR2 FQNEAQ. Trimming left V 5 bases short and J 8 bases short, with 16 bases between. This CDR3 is CASSINRANDEQFF. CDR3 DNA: TGTGCCAGCAGCATTAACCGGGCTAACGATGAGCAGTTCTTC.

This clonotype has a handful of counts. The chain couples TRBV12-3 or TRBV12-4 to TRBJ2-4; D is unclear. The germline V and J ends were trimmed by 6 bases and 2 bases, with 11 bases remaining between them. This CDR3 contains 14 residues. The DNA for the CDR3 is TGTGCCAGCAGCCCCGTTCCGACCAAAAACATTCAGTACTTC. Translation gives CASSPVPTKNIQYF.

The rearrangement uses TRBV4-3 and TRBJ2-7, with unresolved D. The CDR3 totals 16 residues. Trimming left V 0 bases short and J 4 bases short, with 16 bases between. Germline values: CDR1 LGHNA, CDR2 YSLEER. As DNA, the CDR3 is TGCGCCAGCAGCCAAGATTACGGCGGCCGGCGGTACGAGCAGTACTTC. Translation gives CASSQDYGGRRYEQYF.

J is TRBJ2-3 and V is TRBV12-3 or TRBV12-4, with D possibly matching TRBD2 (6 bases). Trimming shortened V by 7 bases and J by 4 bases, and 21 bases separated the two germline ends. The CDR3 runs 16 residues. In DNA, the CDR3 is TGTGCCAGCACCTCCGCTGGGGGGTATACAGCAGATACGCAGTATTTT. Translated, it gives CASTSAGGYTADTQYF.

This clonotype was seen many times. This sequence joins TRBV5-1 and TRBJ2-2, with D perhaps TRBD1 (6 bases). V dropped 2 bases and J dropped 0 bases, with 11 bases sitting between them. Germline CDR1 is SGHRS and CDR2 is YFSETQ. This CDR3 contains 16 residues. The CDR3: CASSFDGGTNTGELFF. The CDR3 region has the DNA TGCGCCAGCAGCTTTGATGGGGGCACGAACACCGGGGAGCTGTTTTTT. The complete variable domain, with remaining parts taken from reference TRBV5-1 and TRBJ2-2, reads KAGVTQTPRYLIKTRGQQVTLSCSPISGHRSVSWYQQTPGQGLQFLFEYFSETQRNKGNFPGRFSGRQFSNSRSEMNVSTLELGDSALYLCASSFDGGTNTGELFFGEGSRLTVL.

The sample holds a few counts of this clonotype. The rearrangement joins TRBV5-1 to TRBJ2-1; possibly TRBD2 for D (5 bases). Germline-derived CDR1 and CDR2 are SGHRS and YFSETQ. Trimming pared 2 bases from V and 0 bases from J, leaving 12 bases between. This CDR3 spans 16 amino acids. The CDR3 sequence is CASSLRTRSSYNEQFF. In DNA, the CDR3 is TGCGCCAGCAGCTTACGGACTCGAAGCTCCTACAATGAGCAGTTCTTC.

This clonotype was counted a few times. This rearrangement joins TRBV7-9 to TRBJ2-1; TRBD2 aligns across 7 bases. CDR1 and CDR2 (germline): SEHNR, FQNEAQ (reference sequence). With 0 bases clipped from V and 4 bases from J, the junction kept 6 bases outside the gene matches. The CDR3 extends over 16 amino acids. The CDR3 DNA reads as TGTGCCAGCAGCTTAGCGAGAGCGGGATGGTACAATGAGCAGTTCTTC. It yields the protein CASSLARAGWYNEQFF.

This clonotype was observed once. The CDR3 DNA reads as TGTGCCATCAGTGATCCGGGGGGCGCCTACAATGAGCAGTTCTTC. Translated: CAISDPGGAYNEQFF. This sequence joins TRBV10-3 and TRBJ2-1; D is perhaps TRBD2 (7 bases). The germline V and J ends were trimmed by 3 bases and 2 bases, with 11 bases remaining between them. Germline assignment: CDR1 ENHRY and CDR2 SYGVKD. This CDR3 contains 15 residues.

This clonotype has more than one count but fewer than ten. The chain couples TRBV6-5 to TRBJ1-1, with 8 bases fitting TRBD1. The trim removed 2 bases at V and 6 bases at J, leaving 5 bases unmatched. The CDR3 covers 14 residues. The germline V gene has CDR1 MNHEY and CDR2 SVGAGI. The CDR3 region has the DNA TGTGCCAGCAGTTACACACGCAGGGGGCCTGAAGCTTTCTTT. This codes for CASSYTRRGPEAFF.

CDR3 nucleotide sequence: TGTGCCAGCAGCCCAACCCCCGGGACTACCTCAAGGAGCTCCTACAATGAGCAGTTCTTC. Protein product: CASSPTPGTTSRSSYNEQFF. This chain connects TRBV12-3 or TRBV12-4 to TRBJ2-1, with 7 bases fitting TRBD2. V trimming: 6 bases; J trimming: 0 bases; junction bases outside the gene matches: 20. The CDR3 runs to 20 residues.

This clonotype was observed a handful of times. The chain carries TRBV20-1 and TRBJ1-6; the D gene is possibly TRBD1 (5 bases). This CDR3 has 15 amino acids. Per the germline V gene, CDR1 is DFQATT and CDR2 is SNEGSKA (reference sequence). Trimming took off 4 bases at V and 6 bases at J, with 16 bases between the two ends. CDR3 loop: CSANKGTVSNSPLHF. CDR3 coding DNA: TGCAGTGCTAACAAAGGGACGGTTTCTAATTCACCCCTCCACTTT.

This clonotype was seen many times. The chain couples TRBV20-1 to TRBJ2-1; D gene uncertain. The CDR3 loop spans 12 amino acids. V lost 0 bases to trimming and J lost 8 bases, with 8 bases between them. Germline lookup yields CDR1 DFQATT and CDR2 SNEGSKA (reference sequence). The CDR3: CSAREWVDEQFF. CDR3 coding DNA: TGCAGTGCTAGAGAGTGGGTAGATGAGCAGTTCTTC.

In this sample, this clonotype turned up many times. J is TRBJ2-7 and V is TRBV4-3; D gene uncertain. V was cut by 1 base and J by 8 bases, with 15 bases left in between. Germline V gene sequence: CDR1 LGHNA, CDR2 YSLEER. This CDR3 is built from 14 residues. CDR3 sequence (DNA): TGCGCCAGCAGCCAAGTAAATCAGGCATGGAAGCAGTACTTC. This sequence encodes CASSQVNQAWKQYF.

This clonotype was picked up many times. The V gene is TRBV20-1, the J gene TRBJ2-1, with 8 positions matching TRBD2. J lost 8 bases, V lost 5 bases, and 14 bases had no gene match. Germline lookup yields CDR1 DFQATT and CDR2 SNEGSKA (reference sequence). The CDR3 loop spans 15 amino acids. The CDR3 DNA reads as TGCAGTGCTCCAGCCGGGACTAGGGGGGTCGATGAGCAGTTCTTC. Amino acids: CSAPAGTRGVDEQFF.

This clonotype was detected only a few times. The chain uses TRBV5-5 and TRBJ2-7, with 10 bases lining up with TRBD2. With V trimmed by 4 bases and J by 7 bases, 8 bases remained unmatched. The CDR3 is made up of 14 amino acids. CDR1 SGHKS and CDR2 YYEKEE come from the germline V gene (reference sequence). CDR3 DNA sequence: TGTGCCAGCAGCGGGGGACTAGCGTCATGGGAGCAGTACTTC. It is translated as CASSGGLASWEQYF. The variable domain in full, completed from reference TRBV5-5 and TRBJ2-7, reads DAGVTQSPTHLIKTRGQQVTLRCSPISGHKSVSWYQQVLGQGPQFIFQYYEKEERGRGNFPDRFSARQFPNYSSELNVNALLLGDSALYLCASSGGLASWEQYFGPGTRLTVT.

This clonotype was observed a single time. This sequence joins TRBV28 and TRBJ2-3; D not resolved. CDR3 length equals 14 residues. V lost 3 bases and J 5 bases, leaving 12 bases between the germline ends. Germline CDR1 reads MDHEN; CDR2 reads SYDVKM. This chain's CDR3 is CASSFWSRKDTQYF. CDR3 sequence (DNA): TGTGCCAGCAGTTTTTGGTCACGGAAAGATACGCAGTATTTT. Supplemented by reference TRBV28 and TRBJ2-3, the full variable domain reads DVKVTQSSRYLVKRTGEKVFLECVQDMDHENMFWYRQDPGLGLRLIYFSYDVKMKEKGDIPEGYSVSREKKERFSLILESASTNQTSMYLCASSFWSRKDTQYFGPGTRLTVL.

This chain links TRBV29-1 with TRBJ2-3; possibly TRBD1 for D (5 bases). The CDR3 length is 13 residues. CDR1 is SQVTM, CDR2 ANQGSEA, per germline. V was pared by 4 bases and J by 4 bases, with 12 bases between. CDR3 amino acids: CSVVAGNADTQYF. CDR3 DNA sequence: TGCAGCGTTGTGGCAGGGAATGCAGATACGCAGTATTTT.

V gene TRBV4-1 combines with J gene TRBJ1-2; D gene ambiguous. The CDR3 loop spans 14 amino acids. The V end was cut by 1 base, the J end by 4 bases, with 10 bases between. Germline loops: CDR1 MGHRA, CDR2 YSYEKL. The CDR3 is CASSQAGVGYGYTF. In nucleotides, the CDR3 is TGCGCCAGCAGCCAAGCTGGGGTTGGCTATGGCTACACCTTC.

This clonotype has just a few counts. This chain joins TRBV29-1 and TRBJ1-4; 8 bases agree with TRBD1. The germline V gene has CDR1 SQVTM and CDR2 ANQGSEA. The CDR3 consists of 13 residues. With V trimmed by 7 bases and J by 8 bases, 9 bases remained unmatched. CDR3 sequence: CSALTGGGEKLFF. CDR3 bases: TGCAGCGCCCTAACAGGGGGAGGAGAAAAACTGTTTTTT. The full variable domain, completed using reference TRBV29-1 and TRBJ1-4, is SAVISQKPSRDICQRGTSLTIQCQVDSQVTMMFWYRQQPGQSLTLIATANQGSEATYESGFVIDKFPISRPNLTFSTLTVSNMSPEDSSIYLCSALTGGGEKLFFGSGTQLSVL.

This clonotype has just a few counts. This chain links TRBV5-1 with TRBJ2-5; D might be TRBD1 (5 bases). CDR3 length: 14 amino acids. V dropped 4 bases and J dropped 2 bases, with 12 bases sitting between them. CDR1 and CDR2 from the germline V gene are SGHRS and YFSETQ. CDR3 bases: TGCGCCAGCAGCCCAGTGACAGCTCAAGAGACCCAGTACTTC. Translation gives CASSPVTAQETQYF.

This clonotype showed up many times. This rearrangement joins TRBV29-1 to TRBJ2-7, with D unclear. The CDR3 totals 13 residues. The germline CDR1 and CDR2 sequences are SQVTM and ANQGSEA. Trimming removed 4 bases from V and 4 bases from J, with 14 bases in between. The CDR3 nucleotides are TGCAGCGTTGTGGCAGGAAGGTCGTACGAGCAGTACTTC. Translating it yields CSVVAGRSYEQYF.

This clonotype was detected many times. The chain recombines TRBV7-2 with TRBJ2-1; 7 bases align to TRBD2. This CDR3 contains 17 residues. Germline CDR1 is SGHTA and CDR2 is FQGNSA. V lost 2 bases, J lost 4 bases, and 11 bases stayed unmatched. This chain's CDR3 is CASSLSLTSSLYNEQFF. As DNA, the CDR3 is TGTGCCAGCAGCTTATCGTTGACTAGCAGCCTATACAATGAGCAGTTCTTC.

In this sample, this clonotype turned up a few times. CDR3 coding DNA: TGTGCCAGCACTGGGGGGCGGTTCGAGCAGTACTTC. This sequence encodes CASTGGRFEQYF. J is TRBJ2-7 and V is TRBV6-1; D tentatively fits TRBD1 or TRBD2 (6 bases each). The CDR3 spans 12 residues. Trimming took 7 bases from V and 6 from J, leaving 13 bases between them. Germline V gene data show CDR1 as MNHNS and CDR2 as SASEGT.

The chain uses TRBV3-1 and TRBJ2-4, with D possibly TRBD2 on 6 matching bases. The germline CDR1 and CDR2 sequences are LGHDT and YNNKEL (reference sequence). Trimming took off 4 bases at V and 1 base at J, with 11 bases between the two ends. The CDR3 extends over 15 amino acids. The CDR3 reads CASSLRLVAKNIQYF. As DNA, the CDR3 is TGTGCCAGCAGCCTTAGACTAGTCGCCAAAAACATTCAGTACTTC. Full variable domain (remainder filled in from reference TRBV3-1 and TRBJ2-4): DTAVSQTPKYLVTQMGNDKSIKCEQNLGHDTMYWYKQDSKKFLKIMFSYNNKELIINETVPNRFSPKSPDKAHLNLHINSLELGDSAVYFCASSLRLVAKNIQYFGAGTRLSVL.